Following are 20 T cell receptor beta chains from one sample sequenced in a study of PD-1 blockade in classical Hodgkin lymphoma. Profiled with immunoSEQ multiplex PCR; TCRdb holds only in-frame clones, not every one. The data contain around 100,000 clones, around nine tenths of them singletons. Sample time point: cycle 4 day 1 (C4D1), after more than five weeks of nivolumab. All patients experienced relapse after autologous stem cell transplantation, and brentuximab vedotin exposure was variable. Sequencing was performed on peripheral blood mononuclear cells (PBMCs), taken before the fourth cycle of nivolumab. These receptors were collected from a human donor with classical Hodgkin lymphoma.

The chain uses TRBV30 and TRBJ2-3; a possible D gene is TRBD1 (6 bases). The CDR3 extends over 14 amino acids. Germline lookup yields CDR1 GTSNPN and CDR2 SVGIG (reference sequence). Trimming removed 2 bases at V and 1 base at J, with 10 bases between. The CDR3 bases are TGTGCCTGGAGTCGGGACAAGGGCACAGATACGCAGTATTTT. Protein product: CAWSRDKGTDTQYF.

The rearrangement uses TRBV7-8 and TRBJ1-3; 9 bases match TRBD1. The V and J ends lost 8 bases and 4 bases, in that order; junction bases with no gene match: 24. The germline V gene encodes CDR1 SGHVS and CDR2 FQNEAQ. The CDR3 has 20 residues. This CDR3 reads CASRRALYRDREAGGNTIYF. The CDR3 nucleotides are TGTGCCAGCCGACGTGCCTTATACCGGGACAGGGAAGCGGGAGGAAACACCATATATTTT.

The CDR3 reads CASRITGGSPLHF. DNA of the CDR3: TGTGCCAGCAGGATAACGGGAGGTTCACCCCTCCACTTT. The gene calls are TRBV6-5 and TRBJ1-6, with D hard to call. Germline lookup yields CDR1 MNHEY and CDR2 SVGAGI. Trimming removed 6 bases from V and 9 bases from J, with 12 bases in between. The CDR3 has 13 amino acids.

V is TRBV9 and J is TRBJ1-3; D is unresolved. The V end lost 3 bases, the J end lost 4 bases, and 11 bases lay between the germline ends. The CDR3 spans 14 residues. Germline V gene sequence: CDR1 SGDLS, CDR2 YYNGEE. The CDR3, as DNA: TGTGCCAGCAGCGCGCCCCCGGGGGGAAACACCATATATTTT. It is translated as CASSAPPGGNTIYF.

The chain recombines TRBV10-3 with TRBJ2-1; 10 positions agree with TRBD2. The V gene end was trimmed by 5 bases and the J gene end by 4 bases; junction bases not matched to a gene: 8. Germline CDR1 ENHRY, CDR2 SYGVKD. The CDR3 is 16 residues long. CDR3 protein: CAISPKLAGMYNEQFF. In DNA, the CDR3 is TGTGCCATCAGTCCGAAACTAGCGGGGATGTACAATGAGCAGTTCTTC.

This rearrangement joins TRBV2 to TRBJ2-7, with D uncertain. This CDR3 has 11 amino acids. Germline V gives CDR1 SNHLY, CDR2 FYNNEI. Deletions cut 10 bases from V and 4 bases from J, with 11 bases between. In nucleotides, the CDR3 is TGTGCCATTAGTTCAGGTTACGAGCAGTACTTC. It yields the protein CAISSGYEQYF.

The chain recombines TRBV5-8 with TRBJ2-5, with D perhaps TRBD1 (6 bases). The V gene's germline CDR1 is SGHTS and CDR2 YDEGEE. Trimming cost V 4 bases and J 1 base, with 11 bases left between them. The CDR3 runs to 14 residues. The CDR3 nucleotides read TGTGCCAGCAGCCTGGGACATTTCCAAGAGACCCAGTACTTC. This encodes CASSLGHFQETQYF.

The chain employs TRBV7-9 and TRBJ2-1; D is unresolved. The length of the CDR3 is 12 residues. Germline V gene sequence: CDR1 SEHNR, CDR2 FQNEAQ (reference sequence). V was pared by 4 bases and J by 8 bases, with 9 bases between. The CDR3 nucleotides read TGTGCCAGCAGCTCCCTTGCGGATGAGCAGTTCTTC. Translated: CASSSLADEQFF.

The chain links TRBV28 to TRBJ2-5; D remains unclear. V gave up 5 bases and J gave up 5 bases, with 12 bases separating them. The CDR3 length is 13 residues. The germline gives CDR1 MDHEN, CDR2 SYDVKM. CDR3 nucleotides: TGTGCCAGCAGTCCGCCGGTCCGGGAGACCCAGTACTTC. As protein: CASSPPVRETQYF. The variable domain in full, completed from reference TRBV28 and TRBJ2-5, reads DVKVTQSSRYLVKRTGEKVFLECVQDMDHENMFWYRQDPGLGLRLIYFSYDVKMKEKGDIPEGYSVSREKKERFSLILESASTNQTSMYLCASSPPVRETQYFGPGTRLLVL.

The chain carries TRBV5-1 and TRBJ2-3; the D gene is possibly TRBD2 (6 bases). Germline V gene sequence: CDR1 SGHRS, CDR2 YFSETQ. CDR3 length equals 16 residues. V lost 0 bases and J 3 bases, leaving 14 bases between the germline ends. CDR3 sequence reads: CASSLGTGTATDTQYF. CDR3 coding DNA: TGCGCCAGCAGCTTGGGGACCGGGACTGCTACAGATACGCAGTATTTT.

V is TRBV7-9 and J is TRBJ1-4; possibly TRBD1 for D (5 bases). Per germline, CDR1 SEHNR and CDR2 FQNEAQ (reference sequence). V lost 3 bases and J 3 bases, leaving 14 bases between the germline ends. The CDR3 is made up of 16 amino acids. The CDR3 DNA is TGTGCCAGCAGCTTTAATGGGGCTCTGGCTAATGAAAAACTGTTTTTT. Translated, it gives CASSFNGALANEKLFF.

The J gene is TRBJ2-1, the V gene TRBV11-3; D perhaps matches TRBD1 (6 bases). Germline CDR1 is SGHNT and CDR2 is YENEEA. V lost 5 bases and J lost 10, with 18 bases in between. This CDR3 region has 14 residues. The CDR3: CASSAIDQGPEQFF. CDR3 coding DNA: TGTGCCAGCAGCGCGATAGATCAGGGGCCCGAGCAGTTCTTC.

This clone has a single count. The V call is TRBV29-1, the J call TRBJ1-1; maybe TRBD1 (6 bases). Trimming removed 2 bases at V and 1 base at J, with 11 bases between. The CDR3 sequence is 14 residues long. The germline V gene has CDR1 SQVTM and CDR2 ANQGSEA. The CDR3, as DNA: TGCAGCGTTGAACAGGGGCAGGGGAACACTGAAGCTTTCTTT. It specifies CSVEQGQGNTEAFF.

This rearrangement joins TRBV5-1 to TRBJ1-2; a possible D gene is TRBD1 (5 bases). The CDR3 spans 14 residues. Germline assignment: CDR1 SGHRS and CDR2 YFSETQ. Trimming took off 0 bases at V and 6 bases at J, with 12 bases between the two ends. This CDR3 is CASSLGGTENGYTF. The CDR3 DNA is TGCGCCAGCAGCTTGGGCGGGACCGAGAATGGCTACACCTTC.

This sequence joins TRBV28 and TRBJ1-3, with D unresolved. The germline V gene encodes CDR1 MDHEN and CDR2 SYDVKM. The V gene lost 2 bases and the J gene lost 0 bases, with 5 bases spanning the gap. The CDR3 has 14 amino acids. In DNA, the CDR3 is TGTGCCAGCAGTTTACAAGGCTCTGGAAACACCATATATTTT. This codes for CASSLQGSGNTIYF.

This rearrangement joins TRBV5-6 to TRBJ2-1; D unclear. The CDR3 is 14 residues long. The V gene's germline CDR1 is SGHDT and CDR2 YYEEEE. Trimming left V 4 bases short and J 0 bases short, with 8 bases between. For the CDR3, the DNA is TGTGCCAGCAGCCAGTCAAGCTCCTACAATGAGCAGTTCTTC. Translated: CASSQSSSYNEQFF.

This clone was seen a few times. The rearrangement joins TRBV19 to TRBJ2-3; 7 bases match TRBD1. Germline V gene sequence: CDR1 LNHDA, CDR2 SQIVND (reference sequence). Trimming at V came to 5 bases and at J to 5 bases, leaving 10 bases not matched to a gene. The CDR3 covers 15 residues. The CDR3 DNA is TGTGCCAGTAGTCTCCGACCGGGACAGAGAGATACGCAGTATTTT. Encoded protein: CASSLRPGQRDTQYF. The whole variable domain, filled in from reference TRBV19 and TRBJ2-3, reads DGGITQSPKYLFRKEGQNVTLSCEQNLNHDAMYWYRQDPGQGLRLIYYSQIVNDFQKGDIAEGYSVSREKKESFPLTVTSAQKNPTAFYLCASSLRPGQRDTQYFGPGTRLTVL.

J is TRBJ1-1 and V is TRBV4-3; TRBD1 agrees at 7 bases. The CDR3 length is 17 residues. With V trimmed by 1 base and J by 7 bases, 15 bases remained unmatched. The germline V gene has CDR1 LGHNA and CDR2 YSLEER. The chain's CDR3 is CASSQGRSSGHRGEAFF. The CDR3 DNA follows: TGCGCCAGCAGCCAAGGACGAAGTAGTGGACACAGGGGTGAAGCTTTCTTT.

This chain joins TRBV6-5 and TRBJ2-7; 8 nucleotides match TRBD1. V shed 10 bases and J 1 base; nucleotides not matched to a gene: 9. The CDR3 totals 14 residues. Per the germline V gene, CDR1 is MNHEY and CDR2 is SVGAGI. The CDR3 bases are TGTGCCACCGGGTGGGACAGGCAATCCTACGAGCAGTACTTC. Its translation: CATGWDRQSYEQYF.

This clone was seen once. The chain joins TRBV7-8 to TRBJ2-2, with D maybe TRBD1 (7 bases). This CDR3 contains 15 residues. Germline CDR1 reads SGHVS; CDR2 reads FQNEAQ. V was trimmed by 10 bases and J by 5 bases, leaving 20 bases between them. CDR3 in DNA: TGTGCCAAGAAGTTCCTGACAGGGAGGACCGGGGAGCTGTTTTTT. Its protein product is CAKKFLTGRTGELFF.